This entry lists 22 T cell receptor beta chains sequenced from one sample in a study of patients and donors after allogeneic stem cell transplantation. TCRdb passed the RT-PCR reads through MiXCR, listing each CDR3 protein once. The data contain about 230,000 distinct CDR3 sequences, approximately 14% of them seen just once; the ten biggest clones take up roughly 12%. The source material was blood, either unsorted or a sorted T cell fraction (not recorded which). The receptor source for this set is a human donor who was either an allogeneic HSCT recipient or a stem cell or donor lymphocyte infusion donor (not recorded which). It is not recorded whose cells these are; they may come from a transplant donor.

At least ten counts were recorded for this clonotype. The CDR3 nucleotides are TGCGCCAGCAGACCGTCGCTGAACACTGAAGCTTTCTTT. It encodes CASRPSLNTEAFF. J is TRBJ1-1 and V is TRBV4-3; D remains unclear. Germline V lookup: CDR1 LGHNA, CDR2 YSLEER. The germline V and J ends were trimmed by 6 bases and 0 bases, with 8 bases remaining between them. This CDR3 spans 13 amino acids.

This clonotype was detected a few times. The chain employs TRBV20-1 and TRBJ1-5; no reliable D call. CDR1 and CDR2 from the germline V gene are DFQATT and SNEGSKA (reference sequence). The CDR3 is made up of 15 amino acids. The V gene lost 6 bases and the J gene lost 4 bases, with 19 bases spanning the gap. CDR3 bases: TGCAGTGCCATAGTAGGAGGAATGCGGAATCAGCCCCAGCATTTT. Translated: CSAIVGGMRNQPQHF.

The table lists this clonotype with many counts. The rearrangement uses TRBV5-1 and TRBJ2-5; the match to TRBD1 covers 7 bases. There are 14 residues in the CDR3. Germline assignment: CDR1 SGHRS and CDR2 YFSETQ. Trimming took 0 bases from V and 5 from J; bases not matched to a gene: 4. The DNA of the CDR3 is TGCGCCAGCAGCTTGGAGGGGGCCCAGGAGACCCAGTACTTC. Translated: CASSLEGAQETQYF.

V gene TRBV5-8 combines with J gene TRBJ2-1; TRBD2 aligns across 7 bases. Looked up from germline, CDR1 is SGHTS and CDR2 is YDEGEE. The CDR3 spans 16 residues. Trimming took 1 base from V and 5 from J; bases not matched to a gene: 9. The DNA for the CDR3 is TGTGCCAGCAGCTTGATAACTAGCGATAGAGACAATGAGCAGTTCTTC. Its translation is CASSLITSDRDNEQFF. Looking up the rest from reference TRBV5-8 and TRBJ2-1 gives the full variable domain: EAGVTQSPTHLIKTRGQQATLRCSPISGHTSVYWYQQALGLGLQFLLWYDEGEERNRGNFPPRFSGRQFPNYSSELNVNALELEDSALYLCASSLITSDRDNEQFFGPGTRLTVL.

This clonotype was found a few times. The DNA for the CDR3 is TGTGCCACCAGCAGGACAGGGGGCCTGAACACTGAAGCTTTCTTT. Amino acid sequence: CATSRTGGLNTEAFF. This chain connects TRBV15 to TRBJ1-1; 10 positions match TRBD1. J gave up 0 bases and V 3 bases, and 1 base lay outside the gene matches. The germline gives CDR1 LNHNV, CDR2 YYDKDF (reference sequence). This CDR3 has 15 residues.

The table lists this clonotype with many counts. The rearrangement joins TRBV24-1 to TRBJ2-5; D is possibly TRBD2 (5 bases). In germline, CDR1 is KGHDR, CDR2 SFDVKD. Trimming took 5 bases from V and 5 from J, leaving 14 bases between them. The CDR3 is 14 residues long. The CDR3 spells CATSALRGLETQYF. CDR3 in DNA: TGTGCCACCAGTGCTCTGAGAGGGTTGGAGACCCAGTACTTC.

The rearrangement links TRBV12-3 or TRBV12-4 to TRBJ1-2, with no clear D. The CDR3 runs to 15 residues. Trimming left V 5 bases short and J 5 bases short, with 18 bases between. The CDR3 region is CASSPKVGTWYGYTF. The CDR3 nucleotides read TGTGCCAGCAGTCCGAAAGTCGGTACTTGGTATGGCTACACCTTC.

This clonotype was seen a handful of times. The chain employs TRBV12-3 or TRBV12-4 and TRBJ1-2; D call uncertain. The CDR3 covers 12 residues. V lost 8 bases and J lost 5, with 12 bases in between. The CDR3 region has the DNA TGTGCCAGCCGCGCGACACCGTATGGCTACACCTTC. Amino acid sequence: CASRATPYGYTF.

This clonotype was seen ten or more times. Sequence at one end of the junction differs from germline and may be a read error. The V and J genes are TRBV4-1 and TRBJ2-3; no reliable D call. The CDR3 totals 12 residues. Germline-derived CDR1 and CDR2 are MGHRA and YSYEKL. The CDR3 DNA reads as TGCGCCAGCAGCCAAGATGGCCTCCTAGGGAATTTT. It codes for CASSQDGLLGNF.

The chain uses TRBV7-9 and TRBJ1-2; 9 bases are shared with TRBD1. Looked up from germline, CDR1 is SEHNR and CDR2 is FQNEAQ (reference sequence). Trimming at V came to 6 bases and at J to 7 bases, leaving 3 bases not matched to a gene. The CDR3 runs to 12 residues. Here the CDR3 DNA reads TGTGCCAGCAGACCGACAGGGGGTGGCTACACCTTC. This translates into CASRPTGGGYTF.

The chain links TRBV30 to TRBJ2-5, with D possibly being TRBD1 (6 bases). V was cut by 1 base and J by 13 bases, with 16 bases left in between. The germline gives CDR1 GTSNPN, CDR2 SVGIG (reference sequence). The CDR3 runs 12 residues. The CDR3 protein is CAWSATEDSWYF. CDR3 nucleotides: TGTGCCTGGAGTGCGACTGAGGACAGCTGGTACTTC.

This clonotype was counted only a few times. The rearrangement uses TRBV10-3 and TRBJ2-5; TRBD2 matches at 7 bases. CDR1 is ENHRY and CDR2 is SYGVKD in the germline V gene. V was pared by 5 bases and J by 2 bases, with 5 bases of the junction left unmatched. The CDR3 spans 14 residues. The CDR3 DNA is TGTGCCATCAGTCCCTCTAGCGGTCAAGAGACCCAGTACTTC. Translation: CAISPSSGQETQYF.

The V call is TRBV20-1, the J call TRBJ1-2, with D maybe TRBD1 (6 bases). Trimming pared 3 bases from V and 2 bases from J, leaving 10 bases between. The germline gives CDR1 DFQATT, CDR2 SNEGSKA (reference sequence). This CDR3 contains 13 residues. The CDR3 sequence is CSARETGNYGYTF. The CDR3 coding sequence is TGCAGTGCTAGGGAGACAGGAAACTATGGCTACACCTTC.

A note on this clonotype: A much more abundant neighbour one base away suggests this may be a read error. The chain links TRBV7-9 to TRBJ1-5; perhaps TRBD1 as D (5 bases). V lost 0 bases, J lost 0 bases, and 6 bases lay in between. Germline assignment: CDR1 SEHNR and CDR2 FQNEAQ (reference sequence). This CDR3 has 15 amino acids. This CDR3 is CASSLAGDSNQPQHF. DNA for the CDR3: TGTGCCAGCAGCTTAGCGGGGGATAGCAATCAGCCCCAGCATTTT.

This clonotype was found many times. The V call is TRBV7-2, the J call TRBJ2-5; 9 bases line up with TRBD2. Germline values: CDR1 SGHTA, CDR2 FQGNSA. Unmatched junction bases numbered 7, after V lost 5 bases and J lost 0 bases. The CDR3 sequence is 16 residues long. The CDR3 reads CASSLAGGRYQETQYF. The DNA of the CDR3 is TGTGCCAGCAGCCTTGCGGGGGGGAGGTACCAAGAGACCCAGTACTTC.

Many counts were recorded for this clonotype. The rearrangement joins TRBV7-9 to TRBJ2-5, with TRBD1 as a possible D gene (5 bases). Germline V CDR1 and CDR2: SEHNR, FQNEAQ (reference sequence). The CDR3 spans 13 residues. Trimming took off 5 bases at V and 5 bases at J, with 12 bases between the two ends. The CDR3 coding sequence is TGTGCCAGCAGCAGGGGCCTACGGGAGACCCAGTACTTC. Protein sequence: CASSRGLRETQYF.

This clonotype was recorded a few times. The CDR3 loop is CASSPLGFGDSPLHF. For the CDR3, the DNA is TGTGCCAGCAGCCCACTGGGGTTTGGGGATTCACCCCTCCACTTT. This chain uses TRBV5-6 with TRBJ1-6; D unresolved. This CDR3 contains 15 residues. The V gene lost 4 bases and the J gene lost 8 bases, with 16 bases spanning the gap. Germline CDR1 SGHDT, CDR2 YYEEEE. Drawing the rest from reference TRBV5-6 and TRBJ1-6, the complete variable domain is DAGVTQSPTHLIKTRGQQVTLRCSPKSGHDTVSWYQQALGQGPQFIFQYYEEEERQRGNFPDRFSGHQFPNYSSELNVNALLLGDSALYLCASSPLGFGDSPLHFGNGTRLTVT.

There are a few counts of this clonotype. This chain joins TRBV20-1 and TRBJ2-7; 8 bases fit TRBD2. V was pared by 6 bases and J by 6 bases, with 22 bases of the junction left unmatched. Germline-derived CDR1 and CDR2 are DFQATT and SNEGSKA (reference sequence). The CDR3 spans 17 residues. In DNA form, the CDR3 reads TGCAGTGCCCGGGGATGGGGTATAGGCGGGGGGACCAGCGAGCAGTACTTC. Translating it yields CSARGWGIGGGTSEQYF.

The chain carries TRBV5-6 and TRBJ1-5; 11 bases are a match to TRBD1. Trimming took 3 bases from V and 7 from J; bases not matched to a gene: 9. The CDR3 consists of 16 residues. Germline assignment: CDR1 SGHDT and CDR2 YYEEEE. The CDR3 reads CASSSGTGGNGQPQHF. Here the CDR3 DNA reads TGTGCCAGCAGCTCCGGGACAGGGGGAAATGGCCAGCCCCAGCATTTT.

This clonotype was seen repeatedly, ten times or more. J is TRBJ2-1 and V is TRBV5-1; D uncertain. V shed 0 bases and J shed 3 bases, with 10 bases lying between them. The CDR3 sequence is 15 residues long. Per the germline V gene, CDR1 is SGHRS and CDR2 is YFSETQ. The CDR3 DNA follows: TGCGCCAGCAGCTTGGCCCAGGCCTACTACAATGAGCAGTTCTTC. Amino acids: CASSLAQAYYNEQFF. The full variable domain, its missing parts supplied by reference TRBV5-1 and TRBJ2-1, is KAGVTQTPRYLIKTRGQQVTLSCSPISGHRSVSWYQQTPGQGLQFLFEYFSETQRNKGNFPGRFSGRQFSNSRSEMNVSTLELGDSALYLCASSLAQAYYNEQFFGPGTRLTVL.

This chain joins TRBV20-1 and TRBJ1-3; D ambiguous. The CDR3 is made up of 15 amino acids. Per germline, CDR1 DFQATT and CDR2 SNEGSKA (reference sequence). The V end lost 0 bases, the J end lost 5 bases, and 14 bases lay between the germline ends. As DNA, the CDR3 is TGCAGTGCTAGAGACACGGGCGTATATAGAAACACCATATATTTT. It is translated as CSARDTGVYRNTIYF.

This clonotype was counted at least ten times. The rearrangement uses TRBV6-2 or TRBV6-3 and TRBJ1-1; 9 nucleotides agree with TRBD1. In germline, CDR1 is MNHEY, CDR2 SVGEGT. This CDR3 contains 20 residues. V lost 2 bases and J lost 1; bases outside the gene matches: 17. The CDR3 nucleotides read TGTGCCAGCAGTTACCCGGGGACAGGGACCAGAACCACCACGAACACTGAAGCTTTCTTT. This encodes CASSYPGTGTRTTTNTEAFF.